Presented here are 12 T cell receptor beta chains from one specimen sequenced in a study of blood T cell repertoires in COVID-19. Profiled with immunoSEQ multiplex PCR; TCRdb holds only in-frame clones, not every one. The sample yields 380,000 or so clones, 89% seen once. The source material was peripheral blood. Receptors were obtained from a man aged 40-49 years with acute or convalescent COVID-19.

The chain couples TRBV7-2 to TRBJ1-6; no definite D call. This CDR3 spans 16 amino acids. Germline V gives CDR1 SGHTA, CDR2 FQGNSA. The V and J ends lost 3 bases and 0 bases respectively, with 9 bases between them. The CDR3 DNA is TGTGCCAGCAGCTTGAGTTTGAGCTCCTATAATTCACCCCTCCACTTT. It is translated as CASSLSLSSYNSPLHF.

The genes are TRBV29-1 and TRBJ1-4, with D tentatively TRBD1 (5 bases). V lost 4 bases, J lost 0 bases, and 9 bases lay in between. The CDR3 runs to 14 residues. Germline CDR1 SQVTM, CDR2 ANQGSEA. The CDR3: CSVVTDSTNEKLFF. CDR3 bases: TGCAGCGTTGTGACAGATTCAACTAATGAAAAACTGTTTTTT.

The chain couples TRBV29-1 to TRBJ2-7, with TRBD1 identical over 7 bases. The CDR3 consists of 14 residues. The germline V gene encodes CDR1 SQVTM and CDR2 ANQGSEA. The V gene end was trimmed by 3 bases and the J gene end by 1 base; junction bases not matched to a gene: 6. Here the CDR3 reads CSVDTAQGSYEQYF. The CDR3 nucleotides are TGCAGCGTTGATACTGCACAGGGGTCCTACGAGCAGTACTTC.

V usage is TRBV5-4 and J usage is TRBJ2-2, with 11 bases fitting TRBD2. Trimming removed 5 bases from V and 5 bases from J; junction bases left unmatched: 8. Per germline, CDR1 SGHNT and CDR2 YYREEE (reference sequence). The CDR3 is made up of 16 amino acids. The CDR3 nucleotides read TGTGCCAGCAGTCGATTAGCGGGGGGGCCAACCGGGGAGCTGTTTTTT. Protein: CASSRLAGGPTGELFF.

The V and J genes are TRBV13 and TRBJ1-1; perhaps TRBD1 as D (6 bases). V was clipped by 5 bases and J by 6 bases, with 16 bases between them. Germline V gene lookup returns CDR1 PRHDT and CDR2 FYEKMQ (reference sequence). The CDR3 spans 14 residues. The CDR3 DNA reads as TGTGCCAGCAGCCCCCCCCCGTCAGGGGCTGAAGCTTTCTTT. This sequence encodes CASSPPPSGAEAFF.

The V gene is TRBV5-4, the J gene TRBJ1-3, with TRBD1 as a possible D gene (5 bases). The CDR3 sequence is 13 residues long. V was clipped by 2 bases and J by 7 bases, with 10 bases between them. In germline, CDR1 is SGHNT, CDR2 YYREEE (reference sequence). The CDR3 spells CASSFGQGNTIYF. The CDR3 DNA sequence: TGTGCCAGCAGCTTTGGGCAGGGTAACACCATATATTTT.

The V and J genes are TRBV4-3 and TRBJ2-7; 11 bases align to TRBD1. CDR3 length: 16 amino acids. V lost 0 bases to trimming and J lost 5 bases; unmatched junction nucleotides: 6. Germline V CDR1 and CDR2: LGHNA, YSLEER. CDR3 DNA sequence: TGCGCCAGCAGCCAAGATTTGGGACAGGGGGGCCACGAGCAGTACTTC. This translates into CASSQDLGQGGHEQYF.

The chain carries TRBV3-1 (or the pseudogene TRBV3-2) and TRBJ2-3; D perhaps matches TRBD2 (5 bases). The CDR3 is made up of 19 amino acids. V was clipped by 2 bases and J by 4 bases, with 25 bases between them. The germline gives CDR1 LGHDT, CDR2 YNNKEL (reference sequence). Here the CDR3 DNA reads TGTGCCAGCAGCCAACGCTTGGTCCTAATAGGGAGAAGCTCAGATACGCAGTATTTT. Protein product: CASSQRLVLIGRSSDTQYF.

The chain joins TRBV6-2 or TRBV6-3 to TRBJ2-3, with a possible D match to TRBD1 (6 bases). The CDR3 length is 15 residues. Germline lookup yields CDR1 MNHEY and CDR2 SVGEGT. Trimming removed 0 bases at V and 1 base at J, with 8 bases between. In DNA form, the CDR3 reads TGTGCCAGCAGTTACTCTGGGGGCGGCACAGATACGCAGTATTTT. Residues: CASSYSGGGTDTQYF.

The CDR3 DNA follows: TGTGCCAGCTGGACATATCAGGGCTATGGCTACACCTTC. This sequence encodes CASWTYQGYGYTF. The chain joins TRBV28 to TRBJ1-2; a weak D match, TRBD1 (5 bases). V was pared by 8 bases and J by 4 bases, with 14 bases between. The CDR3 sequence is 13 residues long. CDR1 MDHEN and CDR2 SYDVKM come from the germline V gene.

The V call is TRBV28, the J call TRBJ2-4; 9 positions match TRBD1. Losses at the gene ends were 7 bases for V and 3 bases for J; bases not matched to a gene: 1. Per the germline V gene, CDR1 is MDHEN and CDR2 is SYDVKM. The length of the CDR3 is 13 residues. The CDR3 nucleotides read TGTGCCAGCAACAGGGGGCTCAAAAACATTCAGTACTTC. It encodes CASNRGLKNIQYF.

J is TRBJ2-2 and V is TRBV7-6; D is ambiguous. This CDR3 has 15 amino acids. V was pared by 4 bases and J by 1 base, with 10 bases between. CDR1 and CDR2 (germline): SGHVS, FNYEAQ. The CDR3 sequence is CASSSYSQNTGELFF. CDR3 DNA: TGTGCCAGCAGCTCCTATTCCCAGAACACCGGGGAGCTGTTTTTT.